This is a list of T cell receptor beta chains from one sample in a study of blood T cells in healthy people across ages. Using its own MiXCR run on the 5' RACE reads, TCRdb lists one record per CDR3 protein. The table records 1.5 million to 2 million distinct CDR3 sequences, 49% of them present only once. Material for sequencing was blood. The source of these receptors is a woman in her thirties or forties in good health. Each CDR3 is given without its conserved first and last residue. Size tells how often a clone was seen (once, few, many) or the class of an expanded clone, and some rows leave it out.

11,few,TRBJ1-6,TRBV11-1,ASSFGQSAPLH
8,-,TRBJ1-1,TRBV29-1,SVVAPEAF
12,-,TRBJ2-5,TRBV6-2/TRBV6-3,ASTRSPGQETQY
12,-,TRBJ2-7,TRBV9,ASSVSGTVHEQY
14,few,TRBJ2-3,TRBV7-2,ASSLGGGAGTDTQY
14,few,TRBJ2-7,TRBV6-5,ASSYSSLGTTYERY
13,-,TRBJ1-2,TRBV4-2,ASSQVRPGLYGYT
11,-,TRBJ1-4,TRBV4-1,ASSQPTVEKLF
11,-,TRBJ1-2,TRBV5-5,ASSMGTGYGYT
14,few,TRBJ2-1,TRBV28,ASSYPDRGINNEQF
12,few,TRBJ1-6,TRBV20-1,SARPTGLNSPLH
13,few,TRBJ2-3,TRBV7-2,ASSLVGQSTDTQY
11,-,TRBJ2-1,TRBV20-1,SARRLADHEQF
13,-,TRBJ2-3,TRBV23-1,ASSQGVQGTDTQY
13,few,TRBJ2-3,TRBV4-3,ASSQARHSTDTQY
14,once,TRBJ2-4,TRBV18,ASSPPVHTAKNIQY
17,-,TRBJ2-7,TRBV10-3,AISPKGILQGASSYEQY
14,-,TRBJ2-1,TRBV29-1,SVDQEGTSGGVEQF
11,few,TRBJ2-7,TRBV29-1,SAGRQGDYEQY
10,many,TRBJ2-1,TRBV29-1,SGEKGANEQF
11,-,TRBJ2-1,TRBV9,ASSVAGRGEQF
15,few,TRBJ2-3,TRBV7-2,ASSPLGGDIHTDTQY
13,-,TRBJ1-2,TRBV7-2,ASSFGTEPGYGYT
15,few,TRBJ2-3,TRBV5-7,ASSLFPGQGITDTQY
14,-,TRBJ2-1,TRBV10-3,AISASGQGPYNEQF
12,-,TRBJ1-5,TRBV28,ASSGTGGAQPQH
13,-,TRBJ2-7,TRBV5-1,ASSLDGLGTYEQY
9,-,-,TRBV6-6,ATREVDIQY
12,-,TRBJ2-7,TRBV5-1,ASSAEQGNYEQY
11,-,TRBJ2-5,TRBV20-1,SASTRVPETQY
11,-,TRBJ2-7,TRBV7-9,ASTHTDSYEQY
14,-,TRBJ2-7,TRBV20-1,SGVAVVAGSSYEQY
12,-,TRBJ2-3,TRBV7-2,ASSGGISTDTQY
13,-,TRBJ2-7,TRBV12-3/TRBV12-4,ASSLASGGGYEQY
10,-,TRBJ2-1,TRBV24-1,ATSDRSAEQF
14,few,TRBJ2-1,TRBV20-1,SARGSTSGGGNEQF
9,few,TRBJ1-1,TRBV7-2,ASSPVGEAF
13,-,TRBJ2-2,TRBV5-1,ASSSKAANTGELF
14,-,TRBJ1-1,TRBV13,ASSHSLAARFTEAF
12,-,TRBJ2-7,TRBV11-1,ASTLMGSSYGQY
12,few,TRBJ2-3,TRBV19,ASSDGPRRDTQY
16,-,TRBJ2-5,TRBV4-2,ASSQYGQSGGAGETQY
8,-,TRBJ2-1,TRBV9,ASSGRRQF
12,few,TRBJ2-5,TRBV15,ATSQKPGAETQY
14,few,TRBJ2-1,TRBV12-3/TRBV12-4,ASRHQTGFRRNEQF
13,few,TRBJ2-5,TRBV20-1,SAHATGGLQETQY
15,-,TRBJ2-3,TRBV27,ASSLTQGRSSADTQY
13,-,TRBJ2-5,TRBV11-2,ASSHGTGYSKVQY
17,few,TRBJ2-6,TRBV9,ASSGALAGGHSGANVLT
11,-,TRBJ2-5,TRBV27,ASSWAGQETQY
13,once,TRBJ1-5,TRBV2,ASRAQGVSNQPQH
13,few,TRBJ2-6,TRBV7-2,ASSWRRSGANVLT
11,-,TRBJ1-2,TRBV20-1,SARDRVSTGYT
12,-,TRBJ2-3,TRBV28,ASSGGRGGSVQY
10,-,TRBJ1-2,TRBV19,ASSISLGGYT
13,few,TRBJ2-3,TRBV6-6,ASSYQASNTDTQY